This T cell receptor beta chain was sequenced in a study of tumour-infiltrating T cells in Burkitt lymphoma. Clones were sequenced by immunoSEQ multiplex PCR, and TCRdb holds only the in-frame ones, with some missing. This sample carries 4,800 or so clones, about an eighth of them seen once, and the ten largest clones take around 23%. V lost 5 bases and J lost 5, with 12 bases in between. In germline, CDR1 is LNHNV, CDR2 YYDKDF (reference sequence). The CDR3 extends over 13 amino acids. The sequenced material came from tumor tissue. This receptor was identified in a human donor with Burkitt lymphoma. This sequence joins TRBV15 and TRBJ1-1; D remains ambiguous. CDR3 residues: CATSGARGTEAFF. CDR3 coding DNA: TGTGCCACCAGCGGAGCAAGAGGGACTGAAGCTTTCTTT.